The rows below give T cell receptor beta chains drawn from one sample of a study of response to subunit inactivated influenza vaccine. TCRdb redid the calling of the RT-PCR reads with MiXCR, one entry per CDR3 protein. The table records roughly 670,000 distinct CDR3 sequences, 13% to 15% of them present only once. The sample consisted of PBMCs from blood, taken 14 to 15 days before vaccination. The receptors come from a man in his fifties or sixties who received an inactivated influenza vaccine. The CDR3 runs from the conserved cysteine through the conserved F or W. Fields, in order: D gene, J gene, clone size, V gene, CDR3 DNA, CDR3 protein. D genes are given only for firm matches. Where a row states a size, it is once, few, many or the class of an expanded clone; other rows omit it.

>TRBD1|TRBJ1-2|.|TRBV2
TGTGCCAGCATGGGACAGGTTGTTTATGGCTACACCTTC
CASMGQVVYGYTF
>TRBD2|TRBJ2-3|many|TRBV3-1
TGTGCCAGCAGCCACGGCGGGGGAGCGATTTCGACAGATACGCAGTATTTT
CASSHGGGAISTDTQYF
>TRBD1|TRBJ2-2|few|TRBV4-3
TGCGCCAGCAGCCAAGATGAAGGACAGGGGGGTTATACCGGGGAGCTGTTTTTT
CASSQDEGQGGYTGELFF
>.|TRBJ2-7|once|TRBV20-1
TGCAGTGCTAGATATGACAGGCAGGGCTACGAGCAGTACTTC
CSARYDRQGYEQYF
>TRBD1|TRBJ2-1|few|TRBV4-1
TGCGCCAGCAGCCGGACAGGTACCGGGTCCAATGAGCAGTTCTTC
CASSRTGTGSNEQFF
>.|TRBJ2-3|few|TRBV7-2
TGTGCCAGCAGCTTATACAGGGGCACAGATACGCAGTATTTT
CASSLYRGTDTQYF
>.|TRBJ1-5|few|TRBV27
TGTGCCAGCAGTTTAAGGGGATATAGCAATCAGCCCCAGCATTTT
CASSLRGYSNQPQHF
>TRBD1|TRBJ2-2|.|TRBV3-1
TGTGCCAGCAGCCGGCTCCGGGACAGCCCAACTGCCGGGGAGCTGTTTTTT
CASSRLRDSPTAGELFF
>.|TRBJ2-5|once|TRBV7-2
TGTGCCAGCAGCTTAATGCCAGTACAAGAGACCCAGTACTTC
CASSLMPVQETQYF
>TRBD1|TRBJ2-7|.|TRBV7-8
TGTGCCAGCAGCCCCCGCCCTGGACAGGTCACTAACTACGAGCAGTACTTC
CASSPRPGQVTNYEQYF